This T cell receptor (beta chain) was found in a study of blood T cell repertoires in COVID-19. Measured with immunoSEQ multiplex PCR; TCRdb has only the in-frame clones, and not every one. This table has a few hundred thousand clones, 88% appearing once. Trimming took off 7 bases at V and 0 bases at J, with 16 bases between the two ends. The CDR3 runs to 15 residues. Germline V gene sequence: CDR1 SNHLY, CDR2 FYNNEI. Only one count was recorded for this clone. The V call is TRBV2, the J call TRBJ2-7, with D possibly being TRBD2 (5 bases). The sequence derives from a woman in her 30s who had recovered from COVID-19. The material sequenced was PBMCs or T cells enriched from blood (not recorded which). In nucleotides, the CDR3 is TGTGCCAGCAAGAAGGACTTCGGGGTCTCCTACGAGCAGTACTTC. Its translation: CASKKDFGVSYEQYF.